The 24 T cell receptor beta chains presented below share a single source sample, sequenced in a study of blood T cells in healthy people across ages. Alongside a J-beta primer mix, a sample-barcoded 5' primer served in a second PCR lasting about 7 to 11 cycles. TCRdb itself ran the 5' RACE reads through MiXCR, one entry per CDR3 protein. The table records 600,000 or so distinct CDR3 sequences, approximately 30% of them present only once. The specimen sequenced was blood. The receptors here all came from a woman older than 75 in good health.

This clonotype was recorded only once. The chain recombines TRBV20-1 with TRBJ2-7; no reliable D call. The CDR3 has 15 amino acids. CDR1 and CDR2 from the germline V gene are DFQATT and SNEGSKA (reference sequence). Between the trimmed V and J ends, which lost 4 bases and 1 base, there was a span of 17 bases. The CDR3 DNA sequence: TGCAGTGCTAAGACCGGGTACAGTCCTTCCTACGAGCAGTACTTC. Translated: CSAKTGYSPSYEQYF.

As concerns this clonotype: A read error may explain this, as a much larger clone is one base away. The chain has TRBV30 and TRBJ2-1, with D hard to call. The end of the DNA fits TRBJ2-7 better, so the J call may be wrong. The CDR3 spans 13 residues. Per the germline V gene, CDR1 is GTSNPN and CDR2 is SVGIG (reference sequence). Here the CDR3 reads CAWSPGSYNEQYF. CDR3 coding DNA: TGTGCCTGGAGCCCCGGCTCCTACAATGAGCAGTACTTC.

V and J are TRBV12-3 or TRBV12-4 and TRBJ2-1; unclear D gene. V was shortened by 5 bases and J by 8 bases, with 19 bases between the two germline ends. The CDR3 has 15 amino acids. The CDR3 DNA follows: TGTGCCAGCAGTCCACCAGGACGTCTGAGAGATGAGCAGTTCTTC. Its translation is CASSPPGRLRDEQFF.

V gene TRBV7-2 combines with J gene TRBJ2-1; D assignment may be TRBD1 or TRBD2 (6 bases each). The CDR3 contains 18 residues. Germline V gene data show CDR1 as SGHTA and CDR2 as FQGNSA. The V gene lost 5 bases and the J gene lost 9 bases, with 29 bases spanning the gap. The CDR3 sequence: CASSPKRSRGPSGGEQFF. CDR3 sequence (DNA): TGTGCCAGCAGCCCAAAGAGGAGCCGGGGGCCCTCGGGTGGTGAGCAGTTCTTC. Drawing the rest from reference TRBV7-2 and TRBJ2-1, the complete variable domain is GAGVSQSPSNKVTEKGKDVELRCDPISGHTALYWYRQSLGQGLEFLIYFQGNSAPDKSGLPSDRFSAERTGGSVSTLTIQRTQQEDSAVYLCASSPKRSRGPSGGEQFFGPGTRLTVL.

Notes on this clonotype: Given a much more abundant clone one base away, this may be a read error. The chain couples TRBV12-3 or TRBV12-4 to TRBJ2-1; TRBD1 agrees at 7 bases. CDR3 length equals 15 residues. DNA for the CDR3: TGTACCAGCAGTAATACCGGGACAGTTAACAATGAGCAGTTCTTC. Amino acid sequence: CTSSNTGTVNNEQFF.

This clonotype has just a few counts. This could be a read error, since a much larger clone is one nucleotide away. This rearrangement joins TRBV6-2 or TRBV6-3 to TRBJ2-5; maybe TRBD2 (6 bases). CDR1 is MNHEY, CDR2 SVGEGT, per germline. V was trimmed by 7 bases and J by 3 bases, leaving 15 bases between them. The CDR3 contains 14 residues. CDR3 sequence (DNA): TGTGCCAGCACCGGGGGAGCGCACAAAGAGACCCAGTACTTC. As protein: CASTGGAHKETQYF.

This clonotype was found a few times. As DNA, the CDR3 is TGTGCCAGCAGCTCGGACAGAAGCTCCTATAATTCACCCCTCCACTTT. It encodes CASSSDRSSYNSPLHF. V usage is TRBV7-8 and J usage is TRBJ1-6; weak D call: TRBD1 (6 bases). Germline-derived CDR1 and CDR2 are SGHVS and FQNEAQ. The CDR3 spans 16 residues. The V and J ends lost 4 bases and 0 bases respectively, with 10 bases between them.

A word on this clonotype: A much larger clone is a single base away; this may be a read error. This rearrangement joins TRBV4-3 to TRBJ2-7; D might be TRBD1 or TRBD2, each matching 5 bases. The CDR3 consists of 15 residues. V shed 8 bases and J shed 0 bases, with 17 bases lying between them. Per the germline V gene, CDR1 is LGHNA and CDR2 is YSLEER. CDR3: CASGLEGTGSYEQYF. For the CDR3, the DNA is TGCGCCAGCGGCCTTGAAGGGACGGGCTCCTACGAGCAGTACTTC.

This clonotype was recorded many times. The chain uses TRBV6-1 and TRBJ1-1; D unresolved. This CDR3 region has 15 residues. CDR1 and CDR2 (germline): MNHNS, SASEGT. Trimming stripped 4 bases from V and 3 bases from J, with 15 bases between. CDR3 in DNA: TGTGCCAGCAGTGCGTTAAGGGCTTCGGACACTGAAGCTTTCTTT. It is translated as CASSALRASDTEAFF.

This chain links TRBV7-9 with TRBJ1-1, with 7 nucleotides matching TRBD1. The ends lost 2 bases at V and 6 bases at J; junction bases unmatched: 9. CDR1 SEHNR and CDR2 FQNEAQ come from the germline V gene (reference sequence). This CDR3 comprises 15 residues. DNA for the CDR3: TGTGCCAGCAGCTTAAGGGGACAGAGAGAGCCTGAAGCTTTCTTT. It is translated as CASSLRGQREPEAFF.

This clonotype has a count of ten or more. The V and J genes are TRBV20-1 and TRBJ2-3, with D possibly TRBD1 on 5 matching bases. This CDR3 region has 15 residues. Between the trimmed V and J ends, which lost 6 bases and 2 bases, there was a span of 18 bases. CDR1 and CDR2 (germline): DFQATT, SNEGSKA (reference sequence). CDR3 sequence: CSAESLGANTDTQYF. The CDR3 DNA sequence: TGCAGTGCCGAGTCGCTTGGGGCCAACACAGATACGCAGTATTTT.

In its sample, this clonotype was seen a few times. Being one base from a much bigger clone, this may be a read error. The genes are TRBV12-3 or TRBV12-4 and TRBJ2-1; TRBD1 is a possible D gene (6 bases). Trimming took off 2 bases at V and 6 bases at J, with 14 bases between the two ends. This CDR3 contains 15 residues. CDR3 DNA: TGTGCCAGCAGTTTACTCAGGGGCCCGTGCAATGAGCAGTTCTTC. The encoded protein is CASSLLRGPCNEQFF.

This clonotype turned up a few times. V usage is TRBV7-2 and J usage is TRBJ2-2; 10 bases line up with TRBD2. CDR1 and CDR2 from the germline V gene are SGHTA and FQGNSA. Germline trimming cut 2 bases from V and 2 bases from J; bases unmatched to any gene: 2. The CDR3 is 16 amino acids. This CDR3 is CASSLIAGGNTGELFF. CDR3 nucleotide sequence: TGTGCCAGCAGCTTAATAGCGGGGGGAAACACCGGGGAGCTGTTTTTT.

This clonotype was seen ten or more times. J is TRBJ1-2 and V is TRBV6-2 or TRBV6-3, with D possibly being TRBD1 (5 bases). The CDR3 contains 13 residues. Germline CDR1 MNHEY, CDR2 SVGEGT. The ends were cut back, 8 bases at V and 4 bases at J, with 14 bases in the middle. The chain's CDR3 is CASVPGNTYGYTF. The CDR3 DNA reads TGTGCCAGCGTACCAGGGAATACCTATGGCTACACCTTC.

This clonotype was counted at least ten times. The V and J genes are TRBV6-2 or TRBV6-3 and TRBJ2-6; D is unresolved. The CDR3 contains 13 residues. Germline V gene data show CDR1 as MNHEY and CDR2 as SVGEGT. V was trimmed by 10 bases and J by 4 bases, leaving 11 bases between them. The CDR3 loop is CATTLSGANVLTF. Here the CDR3 DNA reads TGTGCCACCACCTTGTCGGGGGCCAACGTCCTGACTTTC.

The chain has TRBV4-2 and TRBJ2-2, with D perhaps TRBD1 or TRBD2 (5 bases each). Trimming cost V 3 bases and J 3 bases, with 20 bases left between them. There are 18 residues in the CDR3. CDR1 is LGHNA and CDR2 is YNFKEQ in the germline V gene. CDR3 nucleotide sequence: TGTGCCAGCAGCCATACTCCGGTCGGCAGGGACGACACCGGGGAGCTGTTTTTT. Protein product: CASSHTPVGRDDTGELFF.

This clonotype has at least ten counts. V gene TRBV7-9 combines with J gene TRBJ1-6; D perhaps matches TRBD1 (6 bases). Trimming stripped 1 base from V and 7 bases from J, with 8 bases between. The CDR3 covers 14 residues. CDR1 is SEHNR, CDR2 FQNEAQ, per germline (reference sequence). The CDR3: CASSLGDINSPLHF. The CDR3 region has the DNA TGTGCCAGCAGCTTAGGGGACATCAATTCACCCCTCCACTTT.

Details on this clonotype: This sequence may be a read error, since a much larger clone differs from it by one base. The rearrangement uses TRBV15 and TRBJ2-7, with D possibly matching TRBD2 (6 bases). CDR1 is LNHNV and CDR2 is YYDKDF in the germline V gene (reference sequence). V gave up 3 bases and J gave up 7 bases, with 19 bases separating them. CDR3 length: 15 amino acids. The CDR3 nucleotides read TGTGCCACCAGCAGGCGCCGGGGGACCTCCAATGAGCAGTACTTC. Its translation is CATSRRRGTSNEQYF.

About this clonotype itself: One end of the junction varies from germline; a read error may be responsible. The chain uses TRBV28 and TRBJ1-4, with D tentatively TRBD1 (6 bases). The germline gives CDR1 MDHEN, CDR2 SYDVKM. This CDR3 is built from 16 residues. The CDR3 loop reads CASSLDYAGGDEKLIF. The CDR3 DNA follows: TGTGCCAGCAGTTTAGATTACGCGGGGGGCGATGAAAAACTGATTTTT.

The table lists this clonotype with many counts. The chain couples TRBV5-1 to TRBJ2-3; TRBD1 agrees at 7 bases. J gave up 4 bases and V 5 bases, and 4 bases lay outside the gene matches. Germline loops: CDR1 SGHRS, CDR2 YFSETQ. This CDR3 is 13 amino acids long. CDR3 sequence (DNA): TGCGCCAGCAGGAGGGGGCCGGCAGATACGCAGTATTTT. This translates into CASRRGPADTQYF.

The chain employs TRBV20-1 and TRBJ1-2, with 7 bases fitting TRBD1. CDR3 length: 15 residues. V gave up 4 bases and J gave up 4 bases; unmatched junction bases: 12. The V gene's germline CDR1 is DFQATT and CDR2 SNEGSKA (reference sequence). The DNA for the CDR3 is TGCAGTGCTAAACAAAGGACAGGTCGAGGCTATGGCTACACCTTC. Protein: CSAKQRTGRGYGYTF.

This clonotype was seen at least ten times. This chain uses TRBV11-2 with TRBJ2-1, with 7 bases identical to TRBD2. The CDR3 covers 15 residues. Trimming cost V 6 bases and J 10 bases; bases outside gene matches: 15. Germline V CDR1 and CDR2: SGHAT, FQNNGV. The CDR3 DNA reads TGTGCCAGCAGACCCCAGACTAGCCGGACTGAGGAGCAGTTCTTC. Protein sequence: CASRPQTSRTEEQFF.

This clonotype was found a few times. In nucleotides, the CDR3 is TGTGCCTGGAGTCCTCGACAGGGCGATGGCTACACCTTC. Its protein product is CAWSPRQGDGYTF. The V and J genes are TRBV30 and TRBJ1-2; TRBD1 agrees at 7 bases. Germline-derived CDR1 and CDR2 are GTSNPN and SVGIG (reference sequence). This CDR3 is built from 13 residues. V was pared by 2 bases and J by 6 bases, with 6 bases of the junction left unmatched.

This clonotype was recorded at least ten times. The chain recombines TRBV5-1 with TRBJ1-1, with 7 bases lining up with TRBD1. From germline, CDR1 is SGHRS and CDR2 YFSETQ. The CDR3 is made up of 13 amino acids. Germline trimming cut 4 bases from V and 2 bases from J; bases unmatched to any gene: 2. CDR3 bases: TGCGCCAGCAGCGGGGACAGCAACACTGAAGCTTTCTTT. Residues: CASSGDSNTEAFF.